This T cell receptor (beta chain) was captured in a study of blood T cells in healthy people across ages. For the second PCR, which ran for roughly 6 to 11 cycles, a sample-barcoded 5' primer and a J-beta primer mix were used. A template-switch adaptor containing 12 random nucleotides labeled each cDNA molecule. Each CDR3 protein is one row after TCRdb ran MiXCR on the 5' RACE reads. Of over 550,000 distinct CDR3 sequences listed, approximately 30% are singletons. This clonotype was recorded at least ten times. With V trimmed by 1 base and J by 7 bases, 6 bases remained unmatched. Germline assignment: CDR1 SGHRS and CDR2 YFSETQ. The CDR3 contains 15 residues.

Sequencing was carried out using blood. The TCR originated in a woman older than 75 in good health. The chain couples TRBV5-1 to TRBJ2-1, with 9 bases matching TRBD1. The CDR3: CASSLTGGAGNEQFF. The CDR3 DNA follows: TGCGCCAGCAGCTTGACAGGGGGCGCGGGTAATGAGCAGTTCTTC.